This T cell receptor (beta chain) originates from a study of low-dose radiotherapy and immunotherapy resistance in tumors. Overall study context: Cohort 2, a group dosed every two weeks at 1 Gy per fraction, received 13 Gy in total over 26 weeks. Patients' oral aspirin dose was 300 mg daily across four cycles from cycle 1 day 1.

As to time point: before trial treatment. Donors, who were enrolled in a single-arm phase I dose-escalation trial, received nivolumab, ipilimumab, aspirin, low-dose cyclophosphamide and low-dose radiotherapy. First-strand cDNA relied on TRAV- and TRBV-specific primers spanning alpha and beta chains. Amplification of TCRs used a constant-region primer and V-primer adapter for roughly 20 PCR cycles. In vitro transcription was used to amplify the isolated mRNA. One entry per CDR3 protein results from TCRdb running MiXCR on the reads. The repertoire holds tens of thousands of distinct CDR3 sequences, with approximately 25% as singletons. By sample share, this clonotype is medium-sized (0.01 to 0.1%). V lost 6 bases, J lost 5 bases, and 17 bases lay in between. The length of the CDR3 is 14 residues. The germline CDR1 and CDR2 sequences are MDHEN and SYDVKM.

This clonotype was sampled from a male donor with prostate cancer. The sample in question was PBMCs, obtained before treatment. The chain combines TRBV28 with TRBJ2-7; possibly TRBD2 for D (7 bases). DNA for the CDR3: TGTGCCAGCAGCCACTCGGGGGGCGTTCACGAGCAGTACTTC. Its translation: CASSHSGGVHEQYF. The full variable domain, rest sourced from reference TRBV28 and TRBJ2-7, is DVKVTQSSRYLVKRTGEKVFLECVQDMDHENMFWYRQDPGLGLRLIYFSYDVKMKEKGDIPEGYSVSREKKERFSLILESASTNQTSMYLCASSHSGGVHEQYFGPGTRLTVT.